A selection of T cell receptor beta chains follows, all from one sample in a study of shared clonotypes between healthy human individuals. Only in-frame clones appear in the TCRdb table, and some are missing; sequencing was by immunoSEQ multiplex PCR. This table holds approximately 350,000 clones, 96% found once. Sequencing was done on a sample of memory CD8+ T cells sorted from blood. The receptors come from a young man in good health. Both conserved end residues are part of each CDR3. The order of the fields is J gene, clone size, V gene, D gene, CDR3 protein, CDR3 DNA. The D gene is left open where the match is weak. Only part of the rows carry a size: once, few, many, or a class if the clone is expanded.

TRBJ1-2 NA TRBV28 TRBD1 CASGTGTGYGYTF TGTGCCAGCGGGACAGGCACAGGCTATGGCTACACCTTC
TRBJ2-5 NA TRBV5-1 NA CASSIVGETQYF TGCGCCAGCAGCATCGTGGGGGAGACCCAGTACTTC
TRBJ2-1 NA TRBV5-4 TRBD2 CASSFRREGAWFF TGTGCCAGCAGCTTCCGGCGGGAGGGGGCGTGGTTCTTC
TRBJ1-5 NA TRBV28 NA CASTGRGPNQPQHF TGTGCCAGCACCGGGCGGGGGCCCAATCAGCCCCAGCATTTT
TRBJ1-2 NA TRBV6-6 TRBD1 CASSYADRDGYTF TGTGCCAGCAGTTACGCGGACAGGGATGGCTACACCTTC
TRBJ2-3 NA TRBV4-2 TRBD2 CASSQESITSATDTQYF TGTGCCAGCAGCCAAGAAAGTATCACTAGCGCCACAGATACGCAGTATTTT
TRBJ2-1 NA TRBV25-1 NA CASKELSDEQFF TGTGCCAGCAAGGAACTATCCGATGAGCAGTTCTTC
TRBJ1-2 NA TRBV30 NA CAWSVRGSDTF TGTGCCTGGAGTGTACGAGGATCTGACACCTTC
TRBJ1-2 NA TRBV7-9 TRBD1 CASSYQGQTYGYTF TGTGCCAGCAGCTATCAGGGACAGACCTATGGCTACACCTTC
TRBJ2-7 NA TRBV27 NA CASSLSGTPVDEQYF TGTGCCAGCAGTTTATCGGGGACACCCGTCGACGAGCAGTACTTC
TRBJ2-6 few TRBV23-1 NA CASSQPLGVGANVLTF TGCGCCAGCAGTCAACCACTCGGGGTAGGGGCCAACGTCCTGACTTTC
TRBJ2-7 NA TRBV11-2 NA CASSLDRRGTYEQYF TGTGCCAGCAGCTTAGATCGCAGGGGAACCTACGAGCAGTACTTC
TRBJ2-3 NA TRBV27 TRBD2 CASSLLLAGEDTQYF TGTGCCAGCAGTTTATTACTAGCGGGAGAAGATACGCAGTATTTT
TRBJ1-2 NA TRBV7-9 TRBD1 CASSFAGGAYGYTF TGTGCCAGCAGCTTCGCAGGGGGCGCCTATGGCTACACCTTC
TRBJ1-1 NA TRBV28 NA CASSLSLGNSTWWLNTEAFF TGTGCCAGCAGTTTAAGCCTGGGGAACAGTACATGGTGGCTCAACACTGAAGCTTTCTTT
TRBJ2-5 NA TRBV5-8 TRBD1 CASSLGDREKETQYF TGTGCCAGCAGCTTGGGGGACAGGGAGAAAGAGACCCAGTACTTC
TRBJ2-1 NA TRBV5-1 TRBD2 CASSFSSGYNEQFF TGCGCCAGCAGCTTTTCTAGCGGTTACAATGAGCAGTTCTTC
TRBJ2-2 NA TRBV12-5 NA CASGLPPGELFF TGTGCTAGTGGTTTGCCTCCTGGGGAGCTGTTTTTT
TRBJ2-1 NA TRBV5-6 NA CASSPRLGLTPEQFF TGTGCCAGCAGCCCTAGACTAGGTCTGACACCTGAGCAGTTCTTC
TRBJ1-4 NA TRBV15 TRBD1 CATSRERTGPRGEKLFF TGTGCCACCAGCAGAGAAAGGACAGGCCCCAGAGGTGAAAAACTGTTTTTT
TRBJ2-1 NA TRBV6-1 TRBD2 CASPPSGISYNEQFF TGTGCCAGTCCTCCTAGCGGGATCTCCTACAATGAGCAGTTCTTC
TRBJ2-5 NA TRBV5-1 NA CASSATLYQETQYF TGCGCCAGCAGCGCCACACTGTACCAAGAGACCCAGTACTTC
TRBJ1-2 NA TRBV28 NA CASSLGHYGYTF TGTGCCAGCAGTTTAGGACACTATGGCTACACCTTC
TRBJ2-2 NA TRBV7-9 NA CASSFSALVGELFF TGTGCCAGCAGCTTCTCAGCGTTGGTCGGGGAGCTGTTTTTT
TRBJ1-1 once TRBV6-5 NA CASSYSGRVNTEAFF TGTGCCAGCAGTTACTCGGGCAGGGTGAACACTGAAGCTTTCTTT
TRBJ2-5 NA TRBV9 NA CASSPHSRFWGMGETQYF TGTGCCAGCAGCCCCCACTCGCGTTTTTGGGGAATGGGGGAGACCCAGTACTTC
TRBJ1-1 NA TRBV28 TRBD1 CASRTGETEAFF TGTGCCAGCAGAACAGGGGAAACTGAAGCTTTCTTT
TRBJ1-1 NA TRBV25-1 NA CASSQWGVNTEAFF TGTGCCAGCAGTCAGTGGGGCGTGAACACTGAAGCTTTCTTT
TRBJ2-1 NA TRBV2 NA CASSRLGSDEQFF TGTGCCAGCAGTCGATTAGGGTCCGATGAGCAGTTCTTC
TRBJ2-2 NA TRBV7-9 NA CASSLTTGELFF TGTGCCAGCAGCTTGACGACCGGGGAGCTGTTTTTT
TRBJ1-5 NA TRBV12-5 NA CASGLRTPADDANQPQHF TGTGCTAGTGGTTTGAGAACCCCCGCGGACGACGCCAATCAACCCCAGCATTTT
TRBJ1-3 NA TRBV2 NA CASMQGNGNTIYF TGTGCCAGCATGCAGGGGAACGGAAACACCATATATTTT
TRBJ1-1 NA TRBV5-4 TRBD1 CASSSDRDTEAFF TGTGCCAGCAGCTCGGACAGGGACACTGAAGCTTTCTTT
TRBJ1-3 NA TRBV18 NA CASSPTNGNSGNTIYF TGTGCCAGCTCACCAACGAACGGGAACTCTGGAAACACCATATATTTT
TRBJ2-1 NA TRBV7-2 TRBD2 CASSPGLAGAGYNEQFF TGTGCCAGCAGCCCGGGACTAGCGGGAGCGGGATACAATGAGCAGTTCTTC
TRBJ1-1 NA TRBV6-5 NA CASSYAGGVNTEAFF TGTGCCAGCAGTTACGCAGGCGGGGTGAACACTGAAGCTTTCTTT
TRBJ2-2 NA TRBV18 NA CASSPFTGELFF TGTGCCAGCTCACCCTTCACCGGGGAGCTGTTTTTT